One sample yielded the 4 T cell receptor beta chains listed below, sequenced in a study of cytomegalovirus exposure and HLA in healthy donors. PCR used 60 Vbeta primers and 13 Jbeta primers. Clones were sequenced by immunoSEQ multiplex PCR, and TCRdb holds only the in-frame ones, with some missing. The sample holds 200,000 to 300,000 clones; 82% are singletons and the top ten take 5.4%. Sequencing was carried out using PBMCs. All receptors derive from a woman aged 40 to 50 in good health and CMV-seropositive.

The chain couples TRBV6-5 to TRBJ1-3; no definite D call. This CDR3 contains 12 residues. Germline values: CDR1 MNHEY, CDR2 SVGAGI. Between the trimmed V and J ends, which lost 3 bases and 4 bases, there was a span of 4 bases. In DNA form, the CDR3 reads TGTGCCAGCAGTTATGAGGGAAACACCATATATTTT. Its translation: CASSYEGNTIYF.

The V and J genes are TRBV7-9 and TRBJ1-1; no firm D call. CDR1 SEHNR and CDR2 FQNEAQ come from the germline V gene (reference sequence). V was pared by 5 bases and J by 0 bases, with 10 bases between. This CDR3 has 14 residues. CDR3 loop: CASSVTRLNTEAFF. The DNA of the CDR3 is TGTGCCAGCAGCGTGACACGACTGAACACTGAAGCTTTCTTT.

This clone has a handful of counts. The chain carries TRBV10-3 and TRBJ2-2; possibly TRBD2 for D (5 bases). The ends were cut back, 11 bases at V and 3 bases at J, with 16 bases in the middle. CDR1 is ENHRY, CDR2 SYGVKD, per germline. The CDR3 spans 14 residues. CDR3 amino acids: CASEGRLDTGELFF. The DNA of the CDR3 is TGTGCCTCTGAGGGAAGGTTGGACACCGGGGAGCTGTTTTTT.

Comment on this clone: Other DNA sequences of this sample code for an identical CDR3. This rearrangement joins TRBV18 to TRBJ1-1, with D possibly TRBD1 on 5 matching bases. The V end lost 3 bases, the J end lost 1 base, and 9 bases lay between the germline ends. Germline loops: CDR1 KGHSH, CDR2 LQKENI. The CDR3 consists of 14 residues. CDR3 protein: CASSPQGGNTEAFF. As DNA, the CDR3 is TGTGCCAGCTCACCCCAGGGAGGGAACACTGAAGCTTTCTTT.